This TCR beta chain was obtained from a study of CD8 T cells in Susac syndrome. Whole-study context: Patients with Susac syndrome were therapy-naive, taking corticosteroids, with some also receiving intravenous immunoglobulin, or taking intravenous immunoglobulin alone at the time their blood was drawn.

Germline assignment: CDR1 KGHDR and CDR2 SFDVKD. There are 15 residues in the CDR3. V dropped 0 bases and J dropped 4 bases, with 10 bases sitting between them. With random hexamers, roughly 0.45 to 1 ug RNA was reverse transcribed. TCRdb analysed the immunoSEQ multiplex PCR reads with MiXCR anew, one entry per CDR3 protein. Found here are about 180,000 distinct CDR3 sequences, 94% of them singletons; the top ten hold approximately 0.11%. Diagnostic criteria for definite or probable disease, in their recently defined form, were met by the patients with Susac syndrome. The sequencing input was CD4+ T cells from PBMCs. The gene calls are TRBV24-1 and TRBJ2-3; D gene unclear. The TCR comes from a human donor with Susac syndrome. CDR3 nucleotides: TGTGCCACCAGTGATTTGCTAGGGATGGCAGATACGCAGTATTTT. It is translated as CATSDLLGMADTQYF.